This TCR beta chain was identified in a study of T cell responses to AZD1222 COVID-19 vaccine. The study's findings and limits: Donors in the cohort were predominantly white British and more often female, and clonal diversity was possibly underestimated. Increased Spike-specific TCR breadth and depth were observed after two AZD1222 doses.

About this clone: Antigen unknown.

This CDR3 spans 17 amino acids. V was pared by 5 bases and J by 2 bases, with 21 bases between. Germline V gene sequence: CDR1 MNHEY, CDR2 SMNVEV (reference sequence). Here immunoSEQ multiplex PCR was the method, and the copy in TCRdb shows in-frame clones only, minus some. Of 150,000 or so clones in the sample, 80% to 90% were seen once. The source of this sequence is an adult in good health. The sample consisted of peripheral blood, taken on day 0 of AZD1222 vaccination. The chain couples TRBV27 to TRBJ1-2; TRBD1 is a possible D gene (5 bases). The CDR3 loop is CASSRMNRGRVNYGYTF. The CDR3 DNA follows: TGTGCCAGCAGTCGCATGAACCGGGGCAGGGTGAACTATGGCTACACCTTC.